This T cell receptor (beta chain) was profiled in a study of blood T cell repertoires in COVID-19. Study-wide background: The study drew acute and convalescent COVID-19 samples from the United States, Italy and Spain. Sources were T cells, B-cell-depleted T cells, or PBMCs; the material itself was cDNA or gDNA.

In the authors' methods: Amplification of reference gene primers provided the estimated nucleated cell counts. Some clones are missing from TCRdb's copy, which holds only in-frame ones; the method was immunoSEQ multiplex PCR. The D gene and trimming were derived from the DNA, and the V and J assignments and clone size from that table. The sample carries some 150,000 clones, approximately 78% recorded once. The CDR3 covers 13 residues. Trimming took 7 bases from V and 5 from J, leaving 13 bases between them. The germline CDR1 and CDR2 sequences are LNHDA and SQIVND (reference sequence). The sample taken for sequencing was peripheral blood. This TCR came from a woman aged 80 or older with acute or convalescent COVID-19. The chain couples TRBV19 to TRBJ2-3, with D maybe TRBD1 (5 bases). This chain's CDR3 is CASNVWGLDTQYF. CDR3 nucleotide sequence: TGTGCCAGTAACGTTTGGGGCTTAGATACGCAGTATTTT.